This T cell receptor (beta chain) was captured by sequencing in a study of shared clonotypes between healthy human individuals. Study findings and constraints: What limited the represented genetic and exposure-history diversity was the small number of donors. Sequencing depth was predicted to influence how clonotypes are shared among donors. Sampling included only blood; tissue repertoires likely differ.

With V trimmed by 4 bases and J by 3 bases, 4 bases remained unmatched. The CDR3 extends over 15 amino acids. Germline V gene sequence: CDR1 LNHDA, CDR2 SQIVND (reference sequence). DNA from unsorted PBMC was sequenced on ten immunoSEQ deep assay plates. Clones were read by immunoSEQ multiplex PCR, and TCRdb kept only the in-frame ones, dropping some. The table records roughly 490,000 clones, 76% of them present only once. Details on this clone: Its specificity is unknown.

Sample: PBMCs. V and J are TRBV19 and TRBJ2-2; 8 positions agree with TRBD2. This sequence originates from a woman in her thirties or forties in good health. Some clones in this sample may be carry-over from other donors' samples. CDR3 sequence reads: CASSSGRKDTGELFF. DNA of the CDR3: TGTGCCAGTAGTAGCGGGAGGAAGGACACCGGGGAGCTGTTTTTT.